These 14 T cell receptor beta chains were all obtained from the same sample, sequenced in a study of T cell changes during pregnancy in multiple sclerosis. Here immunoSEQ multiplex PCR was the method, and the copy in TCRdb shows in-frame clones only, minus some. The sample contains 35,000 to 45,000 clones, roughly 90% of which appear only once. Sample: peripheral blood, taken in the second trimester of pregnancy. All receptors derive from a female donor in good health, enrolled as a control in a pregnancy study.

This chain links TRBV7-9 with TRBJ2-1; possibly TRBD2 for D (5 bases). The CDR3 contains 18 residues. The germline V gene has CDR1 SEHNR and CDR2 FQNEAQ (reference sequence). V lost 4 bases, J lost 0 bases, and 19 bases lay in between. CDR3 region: CASSSRTGTFSSYNEQFF. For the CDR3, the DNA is TGTGCCAGCAGCTCACGGACTGGCACATTCAGCTCCTACAATGAGCAGTTCTTC.

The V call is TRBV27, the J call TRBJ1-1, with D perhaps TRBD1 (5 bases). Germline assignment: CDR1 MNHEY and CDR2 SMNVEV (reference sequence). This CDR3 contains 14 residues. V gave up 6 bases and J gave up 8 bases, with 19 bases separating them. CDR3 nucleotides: TGTGCCAGCAGCAGAGGACACGGAAGGACGGAAGCTTTCTTT. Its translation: CASSRGHGRTEAFF.

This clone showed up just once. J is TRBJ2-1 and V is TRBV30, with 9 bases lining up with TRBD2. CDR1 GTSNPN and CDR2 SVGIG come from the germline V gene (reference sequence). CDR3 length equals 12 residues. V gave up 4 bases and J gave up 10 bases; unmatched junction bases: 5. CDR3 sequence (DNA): TGTGCCTGGAAAGTAGCGGGAGTGGAGCAGTTCTTC. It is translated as CAWKVAGVEQFF.

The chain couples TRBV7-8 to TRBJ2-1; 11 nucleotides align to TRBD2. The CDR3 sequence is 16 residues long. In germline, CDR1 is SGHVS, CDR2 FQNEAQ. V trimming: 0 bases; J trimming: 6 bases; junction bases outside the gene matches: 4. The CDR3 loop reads CASSLARLAGPNEQFF. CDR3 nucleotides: TGTGCCAGCAGCTTAGCGAGACTAGCGGGACCCAATGAGCAGTTCTTC. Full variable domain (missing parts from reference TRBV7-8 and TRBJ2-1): GAGVSQSPRYKVAKRGQDVALRCDPISGHVSLFWYQQALGQGPEFLTYFQNEAQLDKSGLPSDRFFAERPEGSVSTLKIQRTQQEDSAVYLCASSLARLAGPNEQFFGPGTRLTVL.

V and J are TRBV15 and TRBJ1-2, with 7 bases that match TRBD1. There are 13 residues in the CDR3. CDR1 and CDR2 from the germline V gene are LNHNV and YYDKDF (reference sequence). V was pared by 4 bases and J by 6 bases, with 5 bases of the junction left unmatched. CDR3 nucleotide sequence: TGTGCCACCAGCATTCAGGGGGTAGATGGCTACACCTTC. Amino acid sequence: CATSIQGVDGYTF. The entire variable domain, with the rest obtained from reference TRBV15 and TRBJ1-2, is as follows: DAMVIQNPRYQVTQFGKPVTLSCSQTLNHNVMYWYQQKSSQAPKLLFHYYDKDFNNEADTPDNFQSRRPNTSFCFLDIRSPGLGDTAMYLCATSIQGVDGYTFGSGTRLTVV.

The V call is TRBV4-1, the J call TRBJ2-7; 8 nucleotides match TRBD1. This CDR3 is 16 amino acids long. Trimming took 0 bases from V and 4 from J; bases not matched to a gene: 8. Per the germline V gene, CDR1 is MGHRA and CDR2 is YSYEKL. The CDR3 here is CASSQDSQGAEYEQYF. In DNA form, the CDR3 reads TGCGCCAGCAGCCAAGATTCCCAGGGGGCTGAATACGAGCAGTACTTC.

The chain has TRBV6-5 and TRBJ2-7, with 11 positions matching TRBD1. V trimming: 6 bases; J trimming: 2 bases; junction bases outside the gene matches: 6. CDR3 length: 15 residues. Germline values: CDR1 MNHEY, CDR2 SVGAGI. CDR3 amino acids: CASRLGQGATYEQYF. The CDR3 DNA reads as TGTGCCAGCAGATTAGGACAGGGGGCCACCTACGAGCAGTACTTC.

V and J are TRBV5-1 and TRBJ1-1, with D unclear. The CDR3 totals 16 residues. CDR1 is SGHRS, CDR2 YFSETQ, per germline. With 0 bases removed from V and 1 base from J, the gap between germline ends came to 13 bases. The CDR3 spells CASSLVGGYSNTEAFF. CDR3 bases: TGCGCCAGCAGCTTGGTTGGAGGCTACTCGAACACTGAAGCTTTCTTT.

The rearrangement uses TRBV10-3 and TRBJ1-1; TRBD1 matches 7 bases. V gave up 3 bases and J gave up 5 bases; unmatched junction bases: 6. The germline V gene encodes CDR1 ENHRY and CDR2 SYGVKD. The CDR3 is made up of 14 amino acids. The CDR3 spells CAISDRGMGTEAFF. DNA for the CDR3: TGTGCCATCAGTGACAGGGGGATGGGGACTGAAGCTTTCTTT.

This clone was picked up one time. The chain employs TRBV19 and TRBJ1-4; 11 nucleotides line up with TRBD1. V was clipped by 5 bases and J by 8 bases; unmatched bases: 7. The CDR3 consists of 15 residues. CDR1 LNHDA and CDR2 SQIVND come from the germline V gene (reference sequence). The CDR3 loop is CASSGDRGSGEKLFF. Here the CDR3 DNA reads TGTGCCAGTAGTGGGGACAGGGGGTCGGGAGAAAAACTGTTTTTT.

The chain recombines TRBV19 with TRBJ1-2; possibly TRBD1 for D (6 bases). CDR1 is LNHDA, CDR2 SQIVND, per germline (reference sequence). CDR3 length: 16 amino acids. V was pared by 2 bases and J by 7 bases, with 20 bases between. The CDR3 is CASSINLGALTTGYTF. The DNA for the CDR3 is TGTGCCAGTAGTATAAACCTGGGGGCACTAACAACTGGCTACACCTTC.

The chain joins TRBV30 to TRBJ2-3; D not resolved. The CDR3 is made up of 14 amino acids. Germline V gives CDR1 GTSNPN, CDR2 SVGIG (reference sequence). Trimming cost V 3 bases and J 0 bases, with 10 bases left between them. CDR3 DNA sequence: TGTGCCTGGAGAGAGCCCCCTAGCACAGATACGCAGTATTTT. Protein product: CAWREPPSTDTQYF.

This CDR3 reads CASSHIPGVNEKLFF. In DNA, the CDR3 is TGTGCCAGCTCACACATTCCCGGGGTAAATGAAAAACTGTTTTTT. This chain connects TRBV18 to TRBJ1-4; D gene uncertain. V lost 4 bases to trimming and J lost 5 bases, with 14 bases between them. Germline values: CDR1 KGHSH, CDR2 LQKENI. CDR3 length equals 15 residues.

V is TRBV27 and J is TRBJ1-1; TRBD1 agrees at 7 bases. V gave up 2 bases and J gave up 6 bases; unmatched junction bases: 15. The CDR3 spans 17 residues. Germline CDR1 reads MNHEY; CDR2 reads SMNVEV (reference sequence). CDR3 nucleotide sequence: TGTGCCAGCAGTTTAGTTCCCTCCCTATTACAGGGGTCTGAAGCTTTCTTT. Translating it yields CASSLVPSLLQGSEAFF.